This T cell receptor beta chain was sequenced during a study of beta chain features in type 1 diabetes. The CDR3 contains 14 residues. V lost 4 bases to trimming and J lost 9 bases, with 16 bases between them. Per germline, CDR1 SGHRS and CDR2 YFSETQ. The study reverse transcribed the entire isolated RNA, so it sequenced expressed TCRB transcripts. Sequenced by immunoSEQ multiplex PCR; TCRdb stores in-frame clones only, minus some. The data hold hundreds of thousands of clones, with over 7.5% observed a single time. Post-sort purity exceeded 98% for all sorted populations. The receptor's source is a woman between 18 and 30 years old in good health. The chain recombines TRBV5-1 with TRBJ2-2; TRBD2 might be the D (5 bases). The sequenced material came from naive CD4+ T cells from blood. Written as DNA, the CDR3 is TGCGCCAGCAGCCTTACTAGTCCGGGGAGGGAGCTGTTTTTT. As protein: CASSLTSPGRELFF.